This passage covers 5 T cell receptor beta chains from one sample sequenced in a study of blood T cell repertoires in COVID-19. TCRdb's copy holds only in-frame clones and misses some; the assay was immunoSEQ multiplex PCR. This table holds 200,000 to 300,000 clones, 88% found once. Sample: peripheral blood. The receptors derive from a man aged 55 to 70 who had recovered from COVID-19.

The chain employs TRBV18 and TRBJ1-1; 7 bases are shared with TRBD1. The germline CDR1 and CDR2 sequences are KGHSH and LQKENI. V dropped 5 bases and J dropped 6; count of bases not matched to a gene: 9. CDR3 length equals 14 residues. The CDR3 DNA sequence: TGTGCCAGCTCAAAAGACAGGGAACGGGCTGAAGCTTTCTTT. Encoded protein: CASSKDRERAEAFF.

V usage is TRBV5-1 and J usage is TRBJ1-1, with D possibly matching TRBD1 (5 bases). This CDR3 is built from 15 residues. Germline V lookup: CDR1 SGHRS, CDR2 YFSETQ. V was pared by 0 bases and J by 5 bases, with 14 bases between. The CDR3 DNA sequence: TGCGCCAGCAGCTTGGTGGGGGGAACGGGGACTGAAGCTTTCTTT. The encoded protein is CASSLVGGTGTEAFF.

The V gene is TRBV20-1, the J gene TRBJ2-6; the D gene is possibly TRBD1 (5 bases). The CDR3 covers 16 residues. Germline V CDR1 and CDR2: DFQATT, SNEGSKA (reference sequence). V was pared by 3 bases and J by 0 bases, with 12 bases between. In DNA form, the CDR3 reads TGCAGTGCTAGTGGGGCAGGGATCTCTGGGGCCAACGTCCTGACTTTC. The encoded protein is CSASGAGISGANVLTF.

The gene calls are TRBV27 and TRBJ2-1; TRBD2 aligns across 8 bases. Germline V gene data show CDR1 as MNHEY and CDR2 as SMNVEV (reference sequence). Germline trimming cut 5 bases from V and 2 bases from J; bases unmatched to any gene: 8. The CDR3 covers 16 residues. The DNA for the CDR3 is TGTGCCAGCAGTACGGGCCGGGGGGGCCCCTACAATGAGCAGTTCTTC. This sequence encodes CASSTGRGGPYNEQFF.

This sequence joins TRBV24-1 and TRBJ2-7; no clear D. Germline CDR1 and CDR2: KGHDR and SFDVKD. Trimming cost V 3 bases and J 2 bases, with 7 bases left between them. This CDR3 has 13 residues. CDR3 bases: TGTGCCACCAGTGATGGGCTGACCTACGAGCAGTACTTC. It encodes CATSDGLTYEQYF.